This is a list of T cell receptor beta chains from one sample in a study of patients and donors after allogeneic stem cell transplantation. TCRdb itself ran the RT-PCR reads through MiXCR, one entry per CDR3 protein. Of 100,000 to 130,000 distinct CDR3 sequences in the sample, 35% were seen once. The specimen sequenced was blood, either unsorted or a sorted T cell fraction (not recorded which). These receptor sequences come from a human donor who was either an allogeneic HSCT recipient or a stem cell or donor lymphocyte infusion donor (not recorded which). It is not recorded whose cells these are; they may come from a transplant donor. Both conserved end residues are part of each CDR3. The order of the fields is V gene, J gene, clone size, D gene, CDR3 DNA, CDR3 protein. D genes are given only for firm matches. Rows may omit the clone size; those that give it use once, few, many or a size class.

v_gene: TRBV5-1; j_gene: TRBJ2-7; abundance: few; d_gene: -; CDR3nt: TGCGCCAGCAACCTGAGTCCCGGGTTCTCCTACGAGCAGTACTTC; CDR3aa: CASNLSPGFSYEQYF
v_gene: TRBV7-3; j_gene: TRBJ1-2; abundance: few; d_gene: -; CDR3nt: TGTGCCAGCAGCTTATATGGGGGTTTGGATGGCTACACCTTC; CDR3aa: CASSLYGGLDGYTF
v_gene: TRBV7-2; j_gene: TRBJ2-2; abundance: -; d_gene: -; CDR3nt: TGTGCCAGCAGCTCCCGGACTCCCCCGACCGCGGAGCTGTTTTTT; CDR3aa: CASSSRTPPTAELFF
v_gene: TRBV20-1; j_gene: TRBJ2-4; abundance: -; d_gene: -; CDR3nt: TGCAGTGTTCTAGAGGACATTCAGTACTTC; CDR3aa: CSVLEDIQYF
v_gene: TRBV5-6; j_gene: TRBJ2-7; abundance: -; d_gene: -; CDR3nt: TGTGCCAGCAGCTTACAAGGATCCTACGAGCAGTACTTC; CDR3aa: CASSLQGSYEQYF
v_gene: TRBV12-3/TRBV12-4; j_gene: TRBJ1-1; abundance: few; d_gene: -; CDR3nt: TGTGCCAGCAGGGTCGGGGGGCTGAACACTGAAGCTTTCTTT; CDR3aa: CASRVGGLNTEAFF
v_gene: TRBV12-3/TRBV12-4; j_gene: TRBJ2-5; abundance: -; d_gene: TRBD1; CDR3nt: TGTGCCAGCAGTCGGGACAGGATCGAGACCCAGTACTTC; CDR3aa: CASSRDRIETQYF
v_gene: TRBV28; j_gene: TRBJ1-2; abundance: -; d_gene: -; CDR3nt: TGTGCCGCATGGGACACCCCCGCTAACTATGGCTACACCTTC; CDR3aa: CAAWDTPANYGYTF
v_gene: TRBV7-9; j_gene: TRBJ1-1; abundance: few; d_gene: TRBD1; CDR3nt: TGTGCCAGCAGCTTAGGGACCCCCCGACAGGGCACTGAAGCTTTCTTT; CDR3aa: CASSLGTPRQGTEAFF
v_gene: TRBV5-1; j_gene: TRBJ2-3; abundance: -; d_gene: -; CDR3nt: TGCGCCAGCAGCTTGGACCCTAGCGCCCCGTACGCGCAGTATTTT; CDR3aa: CASSLDPSAPYAQYF
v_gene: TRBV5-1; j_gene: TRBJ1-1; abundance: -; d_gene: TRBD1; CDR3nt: TGCGCCAGCAGCTTGGGGGACAGGGCTCGCACTGAAGCTTTCTTT; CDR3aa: CASSLGDRARTEAFF
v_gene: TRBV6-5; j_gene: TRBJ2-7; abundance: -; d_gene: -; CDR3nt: TGTGCCAGCAGTTTCACCGGGACACTTATTTACGAGCAGTACTTC; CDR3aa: CASSFTGTLIYEQYF
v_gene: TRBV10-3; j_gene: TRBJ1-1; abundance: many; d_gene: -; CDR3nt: TGTGCCATCAGTCCCTTCAAGTCAGACACAAACACTGAAGCTTTCTTT; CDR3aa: CAISPFKSDTNTEAFF
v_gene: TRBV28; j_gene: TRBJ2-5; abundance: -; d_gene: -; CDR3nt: TGTGCCAGCAGTTTAGGGGATCCAGAGACCCAGTACTTC; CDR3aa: CASSLGDPETQYF
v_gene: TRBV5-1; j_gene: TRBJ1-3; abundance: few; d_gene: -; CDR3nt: TGCGCCAGCAGCTTAAGGGACGGAAACACCATATATTTT; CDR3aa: CASSLRDGNTIYF
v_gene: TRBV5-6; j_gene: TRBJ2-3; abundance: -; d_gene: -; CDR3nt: TGTGCCAGCAGCTTTACTAGGCTAACAGATACGCAGTATTTT; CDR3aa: CASSFTRLTDTQYF
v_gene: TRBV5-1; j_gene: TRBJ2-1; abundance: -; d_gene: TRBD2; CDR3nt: TGCGCCAGCACCAGGGGAACTAGCGGGAGTGGCAATGAGCAGTTCTTC; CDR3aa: CASTRGTSGSGNEQFF
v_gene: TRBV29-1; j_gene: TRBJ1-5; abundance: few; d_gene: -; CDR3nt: TGCACAGGGCGCAACTATCAGCCCCAGCATTTT; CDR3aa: CTGRNYQPQHF
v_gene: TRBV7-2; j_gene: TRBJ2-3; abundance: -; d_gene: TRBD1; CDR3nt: TGTGCCAGCAGCCCGTCCGGGACAGACACAGATACGCAGTATTTT; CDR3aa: CASSPSGTDTDTQYF
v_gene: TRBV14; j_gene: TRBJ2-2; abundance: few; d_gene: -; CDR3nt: TGTGCCAGCAGCCAGTCTTACACCGGGGAGCTGTTTTTT; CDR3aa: CASSQSYTGELFF
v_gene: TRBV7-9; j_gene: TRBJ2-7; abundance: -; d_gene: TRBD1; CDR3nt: TGTGCCAGCAGCTTAGCGGGACAGACCTACGAGCAGTACTTC; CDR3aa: CASSLAGQTYEQYF
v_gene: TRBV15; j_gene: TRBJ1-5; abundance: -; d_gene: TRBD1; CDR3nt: TGTGCCACCAGCCCCTATGCGGACAGGGGAAATCAGCCCCAGCATTTT; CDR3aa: CATSPYADRGNQPQHF
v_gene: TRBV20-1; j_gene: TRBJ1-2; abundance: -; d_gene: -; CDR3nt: TGCAGTGCTAGAGGGCGTAGAACGGGTGGCTACACCTTC; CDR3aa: CSARGRRTGGYTF
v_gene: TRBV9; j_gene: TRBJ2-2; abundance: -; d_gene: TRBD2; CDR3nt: TGTGCCAGCAGCGTACTAGCGGGAGTGAACACCGGGGAGCTGTTTTTT; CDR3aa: CASSVLAGVNTGELFF
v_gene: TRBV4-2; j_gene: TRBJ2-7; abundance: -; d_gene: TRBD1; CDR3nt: TGTGCCAGCAGCCAAGGAGGGACAGCGGACTACGAGCAGTACTTC; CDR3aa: CASSQGGTADYEQYF
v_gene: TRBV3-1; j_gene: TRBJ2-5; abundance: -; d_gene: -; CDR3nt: TGTGCCAGCAGCATAGACTTCCTCGGGACCCAGTACTTC; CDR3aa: CASSIDFLGTQYF
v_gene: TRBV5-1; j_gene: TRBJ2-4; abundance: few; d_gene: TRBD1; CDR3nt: TGCGCCAGCAGCGCGATACCGGGACAGGGGAACCCAAACATTCAGTACTTC; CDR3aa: CASSAIPGQGNPNIQYF
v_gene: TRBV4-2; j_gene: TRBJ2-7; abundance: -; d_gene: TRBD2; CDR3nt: TGTGCCAGCAGCCTGAGCGGGATCTACGAGCAGTACTTC; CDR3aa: CASSLSGIYEQYF
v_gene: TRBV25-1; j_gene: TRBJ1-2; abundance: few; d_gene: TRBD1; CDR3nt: TGTGCCAGCAGTGAATGGACAGGGGGCCATGGCTACACCTTC; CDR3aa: CASSEWTGGHGYTF
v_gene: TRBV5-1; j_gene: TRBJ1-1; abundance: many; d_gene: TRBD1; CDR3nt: TGCGCCAGCAGCTTGTTGACAGGGCGATTGAACACTGAAGCTTTCTTT; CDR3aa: CASSLLTGRLNTEAFF
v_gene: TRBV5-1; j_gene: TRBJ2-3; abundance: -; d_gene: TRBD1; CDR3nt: TGCGCCAGCAGGACAACAGGGGCGGTCGGTACGCAGTATTTT; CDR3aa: CASRTTGAVGTQYF
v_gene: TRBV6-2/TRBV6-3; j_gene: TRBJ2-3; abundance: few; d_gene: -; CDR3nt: TGTGCCAGCAGTGCTAGCCCCGTTCCGGATACGCAGTATTTT; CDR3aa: CASSASPVPDTQYF
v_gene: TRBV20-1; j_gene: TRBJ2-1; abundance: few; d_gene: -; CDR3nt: TGCAGTGCACTCCTTCAGCTCCTGGGTGAGCAGTTCTTC; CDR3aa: CSALLQLLGEQFF
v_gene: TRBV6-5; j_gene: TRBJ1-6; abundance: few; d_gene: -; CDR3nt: TGTGCCAGCAGTTACGGTGGAGGGGCCTTTAATTCACCCCTCCACTTT; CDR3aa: CASSYGGGAFNSPLHF
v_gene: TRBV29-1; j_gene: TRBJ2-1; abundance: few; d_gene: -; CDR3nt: TGCAGCGCTATCAAGAACAGTCCCTACAATGAGCAGTTCTTC; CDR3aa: CSAIKNSPYNEQFF
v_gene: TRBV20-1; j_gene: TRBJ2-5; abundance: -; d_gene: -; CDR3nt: TGCAGTGCTAGACAGGTTAAAGAGACCCAGTACTTC; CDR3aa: CSARQVKETQYF
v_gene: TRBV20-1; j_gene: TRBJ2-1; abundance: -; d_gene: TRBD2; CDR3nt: TGCAGTGCTAGGGGGGGGACTAGCGGGAGTCAGGGTGAGCAGTTCTTC; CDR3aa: CSARGGTSGSQGEQFF
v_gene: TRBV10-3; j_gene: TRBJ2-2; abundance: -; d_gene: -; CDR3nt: TGTGCCATCAGTGAGGGCCTAACCACCGGGGAGCTGTTTTTT; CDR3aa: CAISEGLTTGELFF
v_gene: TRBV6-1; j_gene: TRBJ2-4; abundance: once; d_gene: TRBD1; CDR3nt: TGTGCCAGCAGCGCAGGGACAGCCGAAAACATTCAGTACTTC; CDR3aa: CASSAGTAENIQYF
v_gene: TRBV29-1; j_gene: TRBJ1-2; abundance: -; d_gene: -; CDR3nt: TGCAGCGTTCGGCCCAACTATGGCTACACCTTC; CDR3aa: CSVRPNYGYTF
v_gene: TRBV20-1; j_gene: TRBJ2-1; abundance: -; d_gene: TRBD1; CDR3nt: TGCAGTGCTAGGCGGGACAGGGGATACAATGAGCAGTTCTTC; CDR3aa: CSARRDRGYNEQFF
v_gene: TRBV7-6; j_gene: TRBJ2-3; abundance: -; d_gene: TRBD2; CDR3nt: TGTGCCAGCAGCTCCGCGCCGGGAAAAGCGGGAGTAAGGGTCACAGATACGCAGTATTTT; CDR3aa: CASSSAPGKAGVRVTDTQYF
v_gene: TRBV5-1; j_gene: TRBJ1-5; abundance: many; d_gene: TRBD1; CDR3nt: TGCGCCAGCAGCTTGGGGACAGGTAATCAGCCCCAGCATTTT; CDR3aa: CASSLGTGNQPQHF
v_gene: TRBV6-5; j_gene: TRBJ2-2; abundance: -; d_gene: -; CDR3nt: TGTGCCAGCAGACCCGACAGATCCGGGGAGCTGTTTTTT; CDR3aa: CASRPDRSGELFF
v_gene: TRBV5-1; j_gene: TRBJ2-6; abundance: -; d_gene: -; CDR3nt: TGCGCCAGCAGGGCGTCTGGGGCCAACGTCCTGACTTTC; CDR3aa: CASRASGANVLTF
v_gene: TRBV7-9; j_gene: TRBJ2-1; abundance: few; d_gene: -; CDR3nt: TGTGCCAGCAGCTTAGGGTCAGGCAGCTCCTACAATGAGCAGTTCTTC; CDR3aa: CASSLGSGSSYNEQFF
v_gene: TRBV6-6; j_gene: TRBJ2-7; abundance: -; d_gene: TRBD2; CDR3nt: TGTGCCAGCAGTTACTTCCGCGGGGGACCGGGGGAGCAGTACTTC; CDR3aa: CASSYFRGGPGEQYF
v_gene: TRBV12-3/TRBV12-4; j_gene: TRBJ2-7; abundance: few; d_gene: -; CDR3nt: TGTGCCAGCAGTCCCTCCTACAGGGTATACGAGCAGTACTTC; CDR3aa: CASSPSYRVYEQYF
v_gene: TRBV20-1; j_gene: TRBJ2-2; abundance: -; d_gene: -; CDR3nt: TGCAGTGCTAGAACCCCCTCCGCACCCGGGGAGCTGTTTTTT; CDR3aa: CSARTPSAPGELFF
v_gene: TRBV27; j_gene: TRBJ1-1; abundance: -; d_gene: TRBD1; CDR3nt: TGTGCCAGCAGCCACAATGGAGGACAGGGTTCCCTTGAAGCTTTCTTT; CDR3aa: CASSHNGGQGSLEAFF
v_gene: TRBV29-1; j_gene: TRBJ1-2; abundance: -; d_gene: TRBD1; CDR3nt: TGCAGCTCTGTAACAGGGGCTGGCTACACCTTC; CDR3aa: CSSVTGAGYTF
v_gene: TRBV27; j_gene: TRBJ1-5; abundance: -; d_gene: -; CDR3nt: TGTGCCAGCAGTCTACGACAGGATAGCAATCAGCCCCAGCATTTT; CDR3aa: CASSLRQDSNQPQHF
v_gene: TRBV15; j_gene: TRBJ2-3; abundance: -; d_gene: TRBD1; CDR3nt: TGTGCCACCAGCAGAGGGGACAGGGTGATAGATACGCAGTATTTT; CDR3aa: CATSRGDRVIDTQYF
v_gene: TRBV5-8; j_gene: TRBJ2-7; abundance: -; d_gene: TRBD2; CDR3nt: TGTGCCAGCAGCTTGGTAGCGGGAGAGACGCACTTC; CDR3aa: CASSLVAGETHF
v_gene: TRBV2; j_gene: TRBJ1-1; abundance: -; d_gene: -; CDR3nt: TGTGCCAGCACCTTCGCGACACTCAACACTGAAGCTTTCTTT; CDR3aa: CASTFATLNTEAFF